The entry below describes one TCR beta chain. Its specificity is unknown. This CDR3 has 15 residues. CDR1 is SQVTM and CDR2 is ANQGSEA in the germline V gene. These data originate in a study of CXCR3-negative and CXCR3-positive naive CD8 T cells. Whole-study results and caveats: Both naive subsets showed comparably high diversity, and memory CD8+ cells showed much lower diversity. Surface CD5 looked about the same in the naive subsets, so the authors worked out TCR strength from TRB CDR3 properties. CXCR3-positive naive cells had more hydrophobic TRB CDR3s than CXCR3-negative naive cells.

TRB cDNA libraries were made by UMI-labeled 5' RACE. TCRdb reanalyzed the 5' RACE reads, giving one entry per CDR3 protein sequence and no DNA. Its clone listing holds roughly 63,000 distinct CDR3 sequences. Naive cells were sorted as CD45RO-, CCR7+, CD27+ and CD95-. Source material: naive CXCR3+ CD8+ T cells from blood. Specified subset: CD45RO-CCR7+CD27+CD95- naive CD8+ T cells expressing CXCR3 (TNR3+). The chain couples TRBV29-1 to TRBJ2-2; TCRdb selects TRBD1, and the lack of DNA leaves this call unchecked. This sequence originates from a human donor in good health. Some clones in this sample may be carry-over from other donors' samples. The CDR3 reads CSVDSGTGLAGELFF.